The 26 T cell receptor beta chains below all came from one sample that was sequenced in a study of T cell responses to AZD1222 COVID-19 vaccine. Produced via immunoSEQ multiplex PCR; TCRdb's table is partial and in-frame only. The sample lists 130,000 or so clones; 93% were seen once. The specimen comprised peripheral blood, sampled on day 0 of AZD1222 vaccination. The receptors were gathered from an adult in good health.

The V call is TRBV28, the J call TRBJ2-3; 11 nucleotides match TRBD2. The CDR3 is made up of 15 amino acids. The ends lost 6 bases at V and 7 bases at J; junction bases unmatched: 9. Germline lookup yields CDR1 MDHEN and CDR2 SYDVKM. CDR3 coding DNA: TGTGCCAGCAGGTCGACTAGCGGGAAATCCAATACGCAGTATTTT. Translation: CASRSTSGKSNTQYF.

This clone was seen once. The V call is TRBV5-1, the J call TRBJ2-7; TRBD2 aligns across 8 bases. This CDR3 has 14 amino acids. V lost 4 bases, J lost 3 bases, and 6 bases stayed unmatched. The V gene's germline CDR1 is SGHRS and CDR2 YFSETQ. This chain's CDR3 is CASSRTGTSYEQYF. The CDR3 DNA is TGCGCCAGCAGCAGGACCGGGACTAGCTACGAGCAGTACTTC.

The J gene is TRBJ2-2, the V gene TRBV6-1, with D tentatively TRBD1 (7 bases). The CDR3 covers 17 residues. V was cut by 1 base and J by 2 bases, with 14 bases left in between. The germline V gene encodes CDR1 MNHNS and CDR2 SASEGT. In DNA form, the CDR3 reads TGTGCCAGCAGTGAAGGGAGGGGGACAGTTAACACCGGGGAGCTGTTTTTT. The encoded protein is CASSEGRGTVNTGELFF.

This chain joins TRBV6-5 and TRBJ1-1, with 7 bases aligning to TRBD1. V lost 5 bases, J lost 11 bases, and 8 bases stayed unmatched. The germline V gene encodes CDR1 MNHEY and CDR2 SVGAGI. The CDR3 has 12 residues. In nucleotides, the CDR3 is TGTGCCAGCAGTATGGACAGGACTCGTGCTTTCTTT. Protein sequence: CASSMDRTRAFF.

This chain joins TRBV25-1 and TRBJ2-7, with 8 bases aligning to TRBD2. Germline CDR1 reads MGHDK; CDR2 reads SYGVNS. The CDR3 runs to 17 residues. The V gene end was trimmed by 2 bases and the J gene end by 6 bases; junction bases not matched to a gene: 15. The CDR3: CASSETQREIGLREQYF. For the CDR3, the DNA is TGTGCCAGCAGTGAAACCCAGCGGGAGATTGGTCTGCGCGAGCAGTACTTC.

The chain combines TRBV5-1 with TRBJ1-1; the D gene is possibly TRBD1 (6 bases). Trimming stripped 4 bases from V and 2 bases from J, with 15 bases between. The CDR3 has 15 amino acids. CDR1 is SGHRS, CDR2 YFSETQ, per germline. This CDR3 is CASSVGDTSNTEAFF. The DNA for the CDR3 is TGCGCCAGCAGCGTAGGGGACACGAGTAACACTGAAGCTTTCTTT. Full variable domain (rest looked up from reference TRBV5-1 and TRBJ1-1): KAGVTQTPRYLIKTRGQQVTLSCSPISGHRSVSWYQQTPGQGLQFLFEYFSETQRNKGNFPGRFSGRQFSNSRSEMNVSTLELGDSALYLCASSVGDTSNTEAFFGQGTRLTVV.

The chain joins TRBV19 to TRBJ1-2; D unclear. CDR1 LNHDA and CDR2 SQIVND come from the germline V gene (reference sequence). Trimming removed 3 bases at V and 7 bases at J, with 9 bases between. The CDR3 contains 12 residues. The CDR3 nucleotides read TGTGCCAGTAGTATGGGCCACGGTGGCTACACCTTC. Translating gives CASSMGHGGYTF.

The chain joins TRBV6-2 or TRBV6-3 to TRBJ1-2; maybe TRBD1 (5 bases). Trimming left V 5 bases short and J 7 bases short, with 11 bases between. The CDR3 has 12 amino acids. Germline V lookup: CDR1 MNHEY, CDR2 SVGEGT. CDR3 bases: TGTGCCAGCAGTACTCGGACATTTGGCTACACCTTC. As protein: CASSTRTFGYTF.

CDR3 DNA: TGTGCCAGCACCAGACAGGGGGCGGGCGGCTACACCTTC. Translating gives CASTRQGAGGYTF. The genes are TRBV3-1 (or the pseudogene TRBV3-2) and TRBJ1-2; 10 nucleotides agree with TRBD1. CDR1 LGHDT and CDR2 YNNKEL come from the germline V gene (reference sequence). Unmatched junction bases numbered 7, after V lost 7 bases and J lost 8 bases. The CDR3 is 13 residues long.

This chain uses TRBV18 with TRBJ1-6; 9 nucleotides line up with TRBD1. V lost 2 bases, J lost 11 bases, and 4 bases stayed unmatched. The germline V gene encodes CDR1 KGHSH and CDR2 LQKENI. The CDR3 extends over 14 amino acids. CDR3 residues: CASSPEGQGTPLHF. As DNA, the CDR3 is TGTGCCAGCTCACCAGAGGGACAGGGTACACCCCTCCACTTT.

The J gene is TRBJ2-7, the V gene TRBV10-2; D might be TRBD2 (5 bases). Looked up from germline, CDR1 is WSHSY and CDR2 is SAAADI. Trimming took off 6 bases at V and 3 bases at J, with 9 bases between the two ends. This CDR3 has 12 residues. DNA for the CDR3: TGCGCCAGCAGCGCCGGGGTCTACGAGCAGTACTTC. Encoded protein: CASSAGVYEQYF.

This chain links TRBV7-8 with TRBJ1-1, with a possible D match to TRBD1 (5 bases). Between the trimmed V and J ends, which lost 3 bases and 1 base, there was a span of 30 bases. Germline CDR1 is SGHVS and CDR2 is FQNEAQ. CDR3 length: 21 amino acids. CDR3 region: CASSLYLAAGNYLDANTEAFF. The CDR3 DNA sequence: TGTGCCAGCAGCTTGTATTTGGCGGCAGGGAACTACTTGGATGCGAACACTGAAGCTTTCTTT. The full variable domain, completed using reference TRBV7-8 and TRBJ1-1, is GAGVSQSPRYKVAKRGQDVALRCDPISGHVSLFWYQQALGQGPEFLTYFQNEAQLDKSGLPSDRFFAERPEGSVSTLKIQRTQQEDSAVYLCASSLYLAAGNYLDANTEAFFGQGTRLTVV.

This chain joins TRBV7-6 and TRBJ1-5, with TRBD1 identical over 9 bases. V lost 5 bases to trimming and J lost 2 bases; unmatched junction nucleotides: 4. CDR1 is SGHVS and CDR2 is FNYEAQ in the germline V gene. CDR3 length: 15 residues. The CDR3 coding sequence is TGTGCCAGCAGCGAGGGACAGGGAGGCAATCAGCCCCAGCATTTT. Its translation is CASSEGQGGNQPQHF.

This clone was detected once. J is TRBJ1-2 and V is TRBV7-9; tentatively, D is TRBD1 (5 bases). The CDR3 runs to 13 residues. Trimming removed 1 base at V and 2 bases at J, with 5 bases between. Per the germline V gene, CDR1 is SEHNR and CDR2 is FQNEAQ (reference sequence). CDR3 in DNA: TGTGCCAGCAGCTTAGGGGACAACTATGGCTACACCTTC. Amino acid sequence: CASSLGDNYGYTF.

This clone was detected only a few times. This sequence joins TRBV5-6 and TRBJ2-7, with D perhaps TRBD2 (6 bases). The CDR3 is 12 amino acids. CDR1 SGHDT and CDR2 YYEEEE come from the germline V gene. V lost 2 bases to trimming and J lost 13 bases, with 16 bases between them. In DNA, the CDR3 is TGTGCCAGCAGCTTTATGGAGGGGACGCTTTACTTC. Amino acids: CASSFMEGTLYF. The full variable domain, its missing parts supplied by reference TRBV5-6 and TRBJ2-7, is DAGVTQSPTHLIKTRGQQVTLRCSPKSGHDTVSWYQQALGQGPQFIFQYYEEEERQRGNFPDRFSGHQFPNYSSELNVNALLLGDSALYLCASSFMEGTLYFGPGTRLTVT.

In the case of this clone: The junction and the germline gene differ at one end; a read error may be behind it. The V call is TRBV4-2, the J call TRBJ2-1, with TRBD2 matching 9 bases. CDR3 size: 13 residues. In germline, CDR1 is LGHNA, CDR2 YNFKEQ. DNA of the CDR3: TGTGCCAGCAGCGACTTATCCGGGACTAGCCTCCTCTTC. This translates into CASSDLSGTSLLF.

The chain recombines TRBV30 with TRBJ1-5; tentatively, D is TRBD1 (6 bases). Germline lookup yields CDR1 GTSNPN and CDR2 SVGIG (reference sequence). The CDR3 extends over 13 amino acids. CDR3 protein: CAWARQANQPQHF. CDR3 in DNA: TGTGCTTGGGCGAGACAGGCGAATCAGCCCCAGCATTTT. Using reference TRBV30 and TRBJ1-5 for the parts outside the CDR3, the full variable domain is SQTIHQWPATLVQPVGSPLSLECTVEGTSNPNLYWYRQAAGRGLQLLFYSVGIGQISSEVPQNLSASRPQDRQFILSSKKLLLSDSGFYLCAWARQANQPQHFGDGTRLSIL.

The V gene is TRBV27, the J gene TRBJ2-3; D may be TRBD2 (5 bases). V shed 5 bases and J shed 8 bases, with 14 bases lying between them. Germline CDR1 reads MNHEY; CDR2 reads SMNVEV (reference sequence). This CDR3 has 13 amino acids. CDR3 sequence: CASSPSTAGTQYF. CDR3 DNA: TGTGCCAGCAGTCCATCCACCGCGGGTACGCAGTATTTT.

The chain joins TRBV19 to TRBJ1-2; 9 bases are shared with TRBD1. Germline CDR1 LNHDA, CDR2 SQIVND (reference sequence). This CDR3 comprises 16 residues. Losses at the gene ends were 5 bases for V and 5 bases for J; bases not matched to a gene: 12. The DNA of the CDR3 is TGTGCCAGTAGTTTCCAGAGCGCCGGGACAGGGTATGGCTACACCTTC. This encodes CASSFQSAGTGYGYTF.

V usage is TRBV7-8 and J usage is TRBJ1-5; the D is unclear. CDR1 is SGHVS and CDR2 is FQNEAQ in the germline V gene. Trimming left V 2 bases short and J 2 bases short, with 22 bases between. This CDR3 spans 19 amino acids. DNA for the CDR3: TGTGCCAGCAGCTTATATGGGTGGGGAGGGCAGGAGGGCAATCAGCCCCAGCATTTT. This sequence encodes CASSLYGWGGQEGNQPQHF.

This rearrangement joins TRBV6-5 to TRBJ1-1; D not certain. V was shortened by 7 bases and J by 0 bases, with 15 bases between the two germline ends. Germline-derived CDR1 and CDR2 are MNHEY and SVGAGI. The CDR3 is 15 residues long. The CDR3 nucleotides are TGTGCCAGCATTGCAGACGGAATTATGAACACTGAAGCTTTCTTT. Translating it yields CASIADGIMNTEAFF.

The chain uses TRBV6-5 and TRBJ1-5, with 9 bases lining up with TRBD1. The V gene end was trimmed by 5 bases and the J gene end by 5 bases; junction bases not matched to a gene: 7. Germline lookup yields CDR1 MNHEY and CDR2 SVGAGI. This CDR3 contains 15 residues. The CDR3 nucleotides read TGTGCCAGCAGTAGACAGGGGGTCCGGGATCAGCCCCAGCATTTT. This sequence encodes CASSRQGVRDQPQHF.

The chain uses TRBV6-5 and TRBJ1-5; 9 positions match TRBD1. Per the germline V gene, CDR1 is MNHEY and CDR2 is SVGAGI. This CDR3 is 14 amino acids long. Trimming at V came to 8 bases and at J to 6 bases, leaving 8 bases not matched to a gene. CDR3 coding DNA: TGTGCCAGCCGTTGGGAGACAGGGGGTCAGCCCCAGCATTTT. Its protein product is CASRWETGGQPQHF.

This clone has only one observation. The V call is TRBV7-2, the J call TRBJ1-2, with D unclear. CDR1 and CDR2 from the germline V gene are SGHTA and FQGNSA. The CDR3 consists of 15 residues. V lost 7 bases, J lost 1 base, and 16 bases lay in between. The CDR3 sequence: CASTPALRGNYGYTF. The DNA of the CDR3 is TGTGCCAGCACCCCCGCCCTCCGTGGTAACTATGGCTACACCTTC.

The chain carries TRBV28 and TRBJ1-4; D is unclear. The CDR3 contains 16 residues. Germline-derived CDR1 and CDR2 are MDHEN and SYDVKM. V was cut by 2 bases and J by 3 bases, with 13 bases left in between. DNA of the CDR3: TGTGCCAGCAGTTTAAATAAGGCAGCCTCTAATGAAAAACTGTTTTTT. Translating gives CASSLNKAASNEKLFF.

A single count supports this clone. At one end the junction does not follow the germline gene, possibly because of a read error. CDR3 loop: CASSLSVGDRSF. The CDR3 bases are TGTGCCAGCAGCTTGTCAGTAGGGGACAGGTCCTTT. V is TRBV5-5 and J is TRBJ1-1; 8 bases agree with TRBD1. Germline CDR1 and CDR2: SGHKS and YYEKEE (reference sequence). This CDR3 has 12 amino acids.